This T cell receptor (beta chain) was identified in a study of blood T cell repertoires in COVID-19. TCRdb keeps only in-frame clones here, not all; method: immunoSEQ multiplex PCR. The table shows around 340,000 clones, with around 80% occurring only once. The source of this sequence is a man between 25 and 39 years old with active or convalescent COVID-19. The sample taken for sequencing was peripheral blood.

The CDR3 coding sequence is TGCAGTGCTCCACTAGCGGATGAGCAGTTCTTC. It is translated as CSAPLADEQFF. The gene calls are TRBV20-1 and TRBJ2-1; TRBD2 matches 8 bases. J was trimmed by 8 bases and V by 5 bases; bases with no gene match: 2. The CDR3 is 11 amino acids. The germline gives CDR1 DFQATT, CDR2 SNEGSKA (reference sequence).